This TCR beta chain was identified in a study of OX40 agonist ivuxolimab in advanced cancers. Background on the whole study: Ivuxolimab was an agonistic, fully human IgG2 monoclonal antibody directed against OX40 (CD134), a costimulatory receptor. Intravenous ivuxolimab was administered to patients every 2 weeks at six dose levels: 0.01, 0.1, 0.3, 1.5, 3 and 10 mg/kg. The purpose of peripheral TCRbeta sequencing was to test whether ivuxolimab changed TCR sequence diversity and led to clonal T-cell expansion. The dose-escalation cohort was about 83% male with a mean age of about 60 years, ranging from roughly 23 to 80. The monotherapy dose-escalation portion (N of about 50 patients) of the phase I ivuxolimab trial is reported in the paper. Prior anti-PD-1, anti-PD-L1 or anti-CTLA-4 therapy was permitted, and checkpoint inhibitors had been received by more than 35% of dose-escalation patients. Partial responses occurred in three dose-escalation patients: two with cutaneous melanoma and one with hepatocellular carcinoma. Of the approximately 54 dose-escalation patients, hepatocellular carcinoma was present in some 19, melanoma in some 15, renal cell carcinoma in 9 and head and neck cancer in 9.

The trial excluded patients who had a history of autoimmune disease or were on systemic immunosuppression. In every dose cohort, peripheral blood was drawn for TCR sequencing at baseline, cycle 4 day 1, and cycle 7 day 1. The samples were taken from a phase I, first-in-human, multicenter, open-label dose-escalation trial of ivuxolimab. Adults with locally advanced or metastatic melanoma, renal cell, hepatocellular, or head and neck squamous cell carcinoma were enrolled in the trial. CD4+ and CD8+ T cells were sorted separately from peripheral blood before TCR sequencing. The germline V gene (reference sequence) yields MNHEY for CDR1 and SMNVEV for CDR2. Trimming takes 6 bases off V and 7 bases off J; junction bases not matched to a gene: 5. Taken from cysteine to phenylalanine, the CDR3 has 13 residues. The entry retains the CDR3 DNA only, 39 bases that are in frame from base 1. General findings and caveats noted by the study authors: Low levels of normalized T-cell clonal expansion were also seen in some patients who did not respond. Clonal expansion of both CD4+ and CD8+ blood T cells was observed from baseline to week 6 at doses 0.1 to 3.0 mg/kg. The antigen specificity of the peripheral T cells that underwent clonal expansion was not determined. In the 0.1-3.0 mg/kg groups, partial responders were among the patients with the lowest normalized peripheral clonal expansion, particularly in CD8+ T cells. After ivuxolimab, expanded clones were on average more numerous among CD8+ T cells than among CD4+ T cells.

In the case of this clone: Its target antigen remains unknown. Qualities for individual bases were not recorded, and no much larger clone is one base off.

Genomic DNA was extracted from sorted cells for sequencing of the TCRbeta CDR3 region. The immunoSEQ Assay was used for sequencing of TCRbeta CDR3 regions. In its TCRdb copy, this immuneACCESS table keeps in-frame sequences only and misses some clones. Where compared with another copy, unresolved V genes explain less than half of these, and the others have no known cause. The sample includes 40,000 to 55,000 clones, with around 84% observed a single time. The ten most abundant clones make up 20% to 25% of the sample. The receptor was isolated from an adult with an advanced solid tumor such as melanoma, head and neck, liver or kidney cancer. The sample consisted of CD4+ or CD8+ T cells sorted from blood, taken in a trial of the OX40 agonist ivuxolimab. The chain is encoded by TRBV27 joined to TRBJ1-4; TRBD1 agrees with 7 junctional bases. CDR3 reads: CASRLWDSEKLFF. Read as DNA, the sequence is TGTGCCAGCAGACTATGGGACAGTGAAAAACTGTTTTTT.